Listed here is a single T cell receptor (beta chain). This sample stems from a study of T cells after somatic rescue of genetic block. The CDR3 sequence is 16 residues long. CDR1 is SGHAT and CDR2 is FQNNGV in the germline V gene. Trimming cost V 5 bases and J 0 bases, with 14 bases left between them. Produced via immunoSEQ multiplex PCR; TCRdb's table is partial and in-frame only. The sample shows tens of thousands of clones, more than 75% of them seen only once. The TCR originated in a man aged 25-45 years. The rearrangement uses TRBV11-2 and TRBJ2-1; D may be TRBD1 or TRBD2 (5 bases each). Source material: peripheral blood mononuclear cells (PBMCs). CDR3 residues: CASSPGPLSSYNEQFF. CDR3 DNA sequence: TGTGCCAGCAGCCCGGGGCCACTAAGCTCCTACAATGAGCAGTTCTTC.